Below, 10 T cell receptor beta chains from the same sample are listed, as sequenced in a study of regulatory T cells in long-lasting Graves disease. Combining iRepertoire HTBI primers with Arm-PCR of CDR3 regions, the authors built TCR beta libraries. Each CDR3 protein is one row after TCRdb ran MiXCR on the multiplex PCR reads. The sample includes around 450,000 distinct CDR3 sequences, 14% to 15% seen only once; the top ten take roughly 17%. Noted time point: newly diagnosed GD, antithyroid drugs for less than 3 months. PBMC-derived RNA was used for the TCR library. These data also featured in a second study, about T cells in Graves' hyperthyroidism and ophthalmopathy.

The specimen comprised peripheral blood mononuclear cells (PBMCs), sampled at new diagnosis, from a patient treated with antithyroid drugs. Receptors were obtained from a woman younger than 45 with Graves disease.

This clonotype has just a few counts. The chain joins TRBV12-3 or TRBV12-4 to TRBJ2-2, with TRBD1 identical over 7 bases. V lost 7 bases to trimming and J lost 0 bases; unmatched junction nucleotides: 5. This CDR3 contains 15 residues. The CDR3 DNA reads TGTGCCAGCACCCGGACAGGACCGAACACCGGGGAGCTGTTTTTT. Its protein product is CASTRTGPNTGELFF.

This clonotype was recorded many times. This chain uses TRBV7-9 with TRBJ2-1; D may be TRBD1 (6 bases). The CDR3 contains 16 residues. Germline CDR1 and CDR2: SEHNR and FQNEAQ (reference sequence). V was clipped by 6 bases and J by 7 bases, with 22 bases between them. The CDR3 is CASSPIPLVQGNEQFF. In DNA, the CDR3 is TGTGCCAGCAGTCCCATCCCACTCGTCCAGGGGAATGAGCAGTTCTTC.

V gene TRBV6-1 combines with J gene TRBJ2-3; D may match TRBD1 or TRBD2 (5 bases each). The CDR3 extends over 17 amino acids. Germline V gene lookup returns CDR1 MNHNS and CDR2 SASEGT. Trimming took 0 bases from V and 2 from J, leaving 15 bases between them. CDR3 DNA sequence: TGTGCCAGCAGTGAAGCGGGGGTGGCTACTAACACAGATACGCAGTATTTT. It specifies CASSEAGVATNTDTQYF.

The V and J genes are TRBV30 and TRBJ2-5, with TRBD2 matching over 7 bases. This CDR3 is built from 12 residues. J gave up 4 bases and V 8 bases, and 7 bases lay outside the gene matches. The V gene's germline CDR1 is GTSNPN and CDR2 SVGIG (reference sequence). CDR3 bases: TGTGCCGGGGGGGTAAGGATAGAGACCCAGTACTTC. It specifies CAGGVRIETQYF. The full variable domain, with the rest looked up from reference TRBV30 and TRBJ2-5, is SQTIHQWPATLVQPVGSPLSLECTVEGTSNPNLYWYRQAAGRGLQLLFYSVGIGQISSEVPQNLSASRPQDRQFILSSKKLLLSDSGFYLCAGGVRIETQYFGPGTRLLVL.

This clonotype was seen repeatedly, ten times or more. The rearrangement uses TRBV3-1 and TRBJ2-1, with D possibly being TRBD2 (5 bases). CDR1 is LGHDT and CDR2 is YNNKEL in the germline V gene (reference sequence). The CDR3 has 14 amino acids. The V and J ends lost 5 bases and 5 bases respectively, with 13 bases between them. The CDR3 protein is CASSRSSRHNEQFF. In DNA, the CDR3 is TGTGCCAGCAGCAGATCTAGCAGGCACAATGAGCAGTTCTTC.

This clonotype was found a few times. The chain has TRBV6-1 and TRBJ2-1; 11 bases agree with TRBD2. Trimming cost V 3 bases and J 12 bases; bases outside gene matches: 4. The CDR3 is made up of 13 amino acids. The germline V gene has CDR1 MNHNS and CDR2 SASEGT. The CDR3 is CASSDGTSGRQFF. The DNA for the CDR3 is TGTGCCAGCAGTGACGGGACTAGCGGTAGGCAGTTCTTC.

The chain combines TRBV11-2 with TRBJ2-7; 10 positions agree with TRBD2. This CDR3 region has 17 residues. V dropped 1 base and J dropped 4; count of bases not matched to a gene: 10. Germline V lookup: CDR1 SGHAT, CDR2 FQNNGV. CDR3 nucleotide sequence: TGTGCCAGCAGCTTAGGGGGGCTAGCGGGAGTTGGGTACGAGCAGTACTTC. The encoded protein is CASSLGGLAGVGYEQYF.

This clonotype was seen more than once but under ten times. The chain carries TRBV19 and TRBJ2-5, with 8 bases aligning to TRBD2. The CDR3 loop spans 16 amino acids. V gave up 5 bases and J gave up 3 bases; unmatched junction bases: 11. Germline CDR1 is LNHDA and CDR2 is SQIVND (reference sequence). As DNA, the CDR3 is TGTGCCAGTAGTTCCCTTCTCGCCGGGGGGGAAGAGACCCAGTACTTC. Amino acids: CASSSLLAGGEETQYF. Full variable domain (missing parts from reference TRBV19 and TRBJ2-5): DGGITQSPKYLFRKEGQNVTLSCEQNLNHDAMYWYRQDPGQGLRLIYYSQIVNDFQKGDIAEGYSVSREKKESFPLTVTSAQKNPTAFYLCASSSLLAGGEETQYFGPGTRLLVL.

This clonotype was recorded a few times. The V call is TRBV6-1, the J call TRBJ2-2; the D is unclear. The CDR3 has 15 residues. V was cut by 2 bases and J by 6 bases, with 13 bases left in between. The germline CDR1 and CDR2 sequences are MNHNS and SASEGT. CDR3 region: CASSEILRLAGELFF. For the CDR3, the DNA is TGTGCCAGCAGTGAAATTTTGAGGCTAGCCGGGGAGCTGTTTTTT.

The CDR3 sequence: CASSLAGTGNNEQFF. CDR3 coding DNA: TGCGCCAGCAGCCTAGCCGGGACAGGCAACAATGAGCAGTTCTTC. V usage is TRBV4-1 and J usage is TRBJ2-1, with TRBD1 matching over 8 bases. V dropped 4 bases and J dropped 5; count of bases not matched to a gene: 7. Germline V gene lookup returns CDR1 MGHRA and CDR2 YSYEKL. This CDR3 has 15 amino acids.